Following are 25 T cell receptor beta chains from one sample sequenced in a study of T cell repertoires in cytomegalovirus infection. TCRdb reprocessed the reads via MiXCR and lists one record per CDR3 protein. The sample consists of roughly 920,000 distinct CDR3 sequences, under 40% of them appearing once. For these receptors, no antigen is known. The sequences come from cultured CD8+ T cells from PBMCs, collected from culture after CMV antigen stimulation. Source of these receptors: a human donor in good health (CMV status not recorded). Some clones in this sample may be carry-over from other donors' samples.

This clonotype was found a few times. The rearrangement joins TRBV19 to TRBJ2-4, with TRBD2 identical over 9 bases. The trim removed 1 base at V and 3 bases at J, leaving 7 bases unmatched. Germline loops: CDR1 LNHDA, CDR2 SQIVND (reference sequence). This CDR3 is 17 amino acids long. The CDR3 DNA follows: TGTGCCAGTAGTATAGTGCGGGGGGGCCTGGGCAAAAACATTCAGTACTTC. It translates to CASSIVRGGLGKNIQYF.

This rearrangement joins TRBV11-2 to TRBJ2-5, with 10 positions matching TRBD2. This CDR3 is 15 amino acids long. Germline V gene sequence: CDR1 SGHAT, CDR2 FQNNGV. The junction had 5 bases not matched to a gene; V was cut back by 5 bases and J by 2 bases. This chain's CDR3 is CASSPSGGEQETQYF. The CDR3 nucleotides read TGTGCCAGCAGCCCTAGCGGGGGAGAACAAGAGACCCAGTACTTC.

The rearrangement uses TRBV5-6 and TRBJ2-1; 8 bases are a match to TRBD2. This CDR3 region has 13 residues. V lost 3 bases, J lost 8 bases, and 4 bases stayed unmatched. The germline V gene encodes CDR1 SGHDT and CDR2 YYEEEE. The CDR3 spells CASSSGTRYEQFF. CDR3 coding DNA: TGTGCCAGCAGCTCCGGGACTAGATATGAGCAGTTCTTC.

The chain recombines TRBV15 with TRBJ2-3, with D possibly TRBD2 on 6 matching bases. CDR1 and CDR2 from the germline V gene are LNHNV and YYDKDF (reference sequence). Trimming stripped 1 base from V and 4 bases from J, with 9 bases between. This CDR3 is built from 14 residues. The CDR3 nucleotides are TGTGCCACCAGCAGAGCGGAGGGCGCAGATACGCAGTATTTT. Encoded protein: CATSRAEGADTQYF. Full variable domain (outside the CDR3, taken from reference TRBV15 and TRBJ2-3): DAMVIQNPRYQVTQFGKPVTLSCSQTLNHNVMYWYQQKSSQAPKLLFHYYDKDFNNEADTPDNFQSRRPNTSFCFLDIRSPGLGDTAMYLCATSRAEGADTQYFGPGTRLTVL.

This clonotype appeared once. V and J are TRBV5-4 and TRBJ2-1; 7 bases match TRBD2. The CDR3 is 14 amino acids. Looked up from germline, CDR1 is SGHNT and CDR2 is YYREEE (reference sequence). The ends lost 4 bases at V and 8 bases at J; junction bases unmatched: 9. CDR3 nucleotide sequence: TGTGCCAGCAGCCCCTGGACTAGTGCCGATGAGCAGTTCTTC. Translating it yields CASSPWTSADEQFF.

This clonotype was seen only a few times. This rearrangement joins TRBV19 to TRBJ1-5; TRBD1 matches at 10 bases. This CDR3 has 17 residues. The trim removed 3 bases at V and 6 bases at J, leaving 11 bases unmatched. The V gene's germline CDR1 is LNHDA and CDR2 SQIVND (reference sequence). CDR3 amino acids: CASSIPGTGVLFQPQHF. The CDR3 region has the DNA TGTGCCAGTAGTATTCCCGGGACAGGGGTTTTGTTTCAGCCCCAGCATTTT.

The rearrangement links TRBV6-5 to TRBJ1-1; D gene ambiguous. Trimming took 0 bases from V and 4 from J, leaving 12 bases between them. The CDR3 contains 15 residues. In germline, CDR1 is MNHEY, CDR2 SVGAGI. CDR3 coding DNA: TGTGCCAGCAGTTACTCCCCCCCGGGGAGCACTGAAGCTTTCTTT. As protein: CASSYSPPGSTEAFF.

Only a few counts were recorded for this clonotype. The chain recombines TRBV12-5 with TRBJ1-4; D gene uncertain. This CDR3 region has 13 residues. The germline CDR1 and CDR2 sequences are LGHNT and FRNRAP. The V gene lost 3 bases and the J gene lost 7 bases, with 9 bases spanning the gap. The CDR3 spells CASGFGGIEKLFF. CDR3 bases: TGTGCTAGTGGTTTTGGAGGGATTGAAAAACTGTTTTTT.

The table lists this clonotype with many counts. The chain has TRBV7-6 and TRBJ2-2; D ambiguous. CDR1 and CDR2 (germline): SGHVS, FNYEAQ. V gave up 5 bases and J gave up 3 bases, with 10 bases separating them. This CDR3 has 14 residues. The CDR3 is CASSAAFYTGELFF. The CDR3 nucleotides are TGTGCCAGCAGCGCGGCATTCTACACCGGGGAGCTGTTTTTT.

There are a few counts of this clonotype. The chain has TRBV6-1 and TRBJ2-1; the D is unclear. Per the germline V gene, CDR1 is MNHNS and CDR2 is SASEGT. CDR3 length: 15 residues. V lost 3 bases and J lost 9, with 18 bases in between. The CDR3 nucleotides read TGTGCCAGCAGTGAGCAGGCAGGTAACCTCGGTGAGCAGTTCTTC. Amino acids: CASSEQAGNLGEQFF.

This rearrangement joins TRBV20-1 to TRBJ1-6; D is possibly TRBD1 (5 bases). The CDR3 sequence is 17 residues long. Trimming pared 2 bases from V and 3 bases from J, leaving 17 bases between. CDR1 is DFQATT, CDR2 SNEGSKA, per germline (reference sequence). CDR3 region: CSARKTGTTYYNSPLHF. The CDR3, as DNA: TGCAGTGCTAGAAAGACCGGGACCACCTACTATAATTCACCCCTCCACTTT.

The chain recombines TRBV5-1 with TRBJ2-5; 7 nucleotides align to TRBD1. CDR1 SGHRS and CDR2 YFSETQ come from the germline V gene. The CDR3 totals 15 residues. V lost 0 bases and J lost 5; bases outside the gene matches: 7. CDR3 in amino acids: CASSLATGAGETQYF. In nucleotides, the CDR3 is TGCGCCAGCAGCTTGGCAACAGGGGCAGGGGAGACCCAGTACTTC.

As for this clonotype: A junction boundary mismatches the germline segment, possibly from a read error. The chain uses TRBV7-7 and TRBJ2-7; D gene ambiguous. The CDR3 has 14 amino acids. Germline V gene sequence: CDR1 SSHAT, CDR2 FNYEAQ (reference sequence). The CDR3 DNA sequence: TGTGCTAGCAGCCCTGGCGTCCATTCCTACGAGCAGTACTTC. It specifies CASSPGVHSYEQYF.

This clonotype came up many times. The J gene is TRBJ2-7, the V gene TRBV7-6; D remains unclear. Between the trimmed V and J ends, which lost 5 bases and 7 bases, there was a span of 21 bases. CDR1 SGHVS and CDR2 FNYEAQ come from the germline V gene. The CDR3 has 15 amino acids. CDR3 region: CASSPQEGPVREQYF. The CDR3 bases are TGTGCCAGCAGCCCCCAGGAAGGGCCGGTGAGGGAGCAGTACTTC.

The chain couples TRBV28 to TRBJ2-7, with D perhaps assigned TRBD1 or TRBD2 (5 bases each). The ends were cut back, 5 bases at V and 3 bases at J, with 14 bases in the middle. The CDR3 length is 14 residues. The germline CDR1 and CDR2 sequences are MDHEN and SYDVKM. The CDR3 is CASSLGTAVYEQYF. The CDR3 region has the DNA TGTGCCAGCAGTCTCGGGACGGCAGTCTACGAGCAGTACTTC.

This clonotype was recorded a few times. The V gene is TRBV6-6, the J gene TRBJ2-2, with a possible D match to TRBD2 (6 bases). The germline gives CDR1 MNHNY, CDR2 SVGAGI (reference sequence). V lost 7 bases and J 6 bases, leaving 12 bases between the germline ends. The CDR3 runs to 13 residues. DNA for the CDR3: TGTGCCAGCACCGACGGGGGTTCCGGGGAGCTGTTTTTT. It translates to CASTDGGSGELFF.

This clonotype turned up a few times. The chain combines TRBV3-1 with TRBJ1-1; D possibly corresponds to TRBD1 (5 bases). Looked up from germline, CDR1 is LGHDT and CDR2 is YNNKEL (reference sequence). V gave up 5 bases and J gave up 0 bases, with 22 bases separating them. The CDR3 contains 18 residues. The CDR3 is CASSNGGGVHTMNTEAFF. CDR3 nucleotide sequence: TGTGCCAGCAGCAACGGGGGAGGGGTCCACACGATGAACACTGAAGCTTTCTTT.

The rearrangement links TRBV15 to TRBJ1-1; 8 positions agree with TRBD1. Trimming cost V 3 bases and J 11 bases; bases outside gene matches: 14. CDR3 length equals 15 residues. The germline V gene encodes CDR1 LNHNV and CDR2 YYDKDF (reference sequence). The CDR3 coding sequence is TGTGCCACCAGCAGTAACTCACGACAGGGGAGGAACGCTTTCTTT. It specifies CATSSNSRQGRNAFF.

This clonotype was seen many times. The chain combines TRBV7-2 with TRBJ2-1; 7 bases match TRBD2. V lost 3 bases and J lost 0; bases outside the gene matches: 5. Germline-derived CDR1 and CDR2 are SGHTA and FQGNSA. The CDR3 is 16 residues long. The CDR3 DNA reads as TGTGCCAGCAGCTTGGGGGGGGTCCGCTCCTACAATGAGCAGTTCTTC. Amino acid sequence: CASSLGGVRSYNEQFF.

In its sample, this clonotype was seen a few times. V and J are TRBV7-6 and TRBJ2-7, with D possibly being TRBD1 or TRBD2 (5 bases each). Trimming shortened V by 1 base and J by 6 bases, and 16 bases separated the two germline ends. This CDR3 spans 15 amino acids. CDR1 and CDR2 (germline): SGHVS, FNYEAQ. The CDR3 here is CASSLVGPGGGEQYF. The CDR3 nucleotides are TGTGCCAGCAGCTTAGTGGGGCCAGGAGGAGGCGAGCAGTACTTC.

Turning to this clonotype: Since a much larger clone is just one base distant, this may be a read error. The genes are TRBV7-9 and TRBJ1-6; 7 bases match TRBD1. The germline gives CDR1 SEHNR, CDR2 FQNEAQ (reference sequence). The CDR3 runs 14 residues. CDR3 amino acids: CASSRDSDNSTLHF. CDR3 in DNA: TGTGCCAGCAGCCGGGACAGCGATAATTCAACCCTCCACTTT.

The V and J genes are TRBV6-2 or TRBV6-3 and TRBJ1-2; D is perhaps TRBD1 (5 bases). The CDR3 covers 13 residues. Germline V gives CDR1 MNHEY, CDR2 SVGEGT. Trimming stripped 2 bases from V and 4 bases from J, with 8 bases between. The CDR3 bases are TGTGCCAGCAGTTACGTACAGGCCTATGGCTACACCTTC. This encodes CASSYVQAYGYTF.

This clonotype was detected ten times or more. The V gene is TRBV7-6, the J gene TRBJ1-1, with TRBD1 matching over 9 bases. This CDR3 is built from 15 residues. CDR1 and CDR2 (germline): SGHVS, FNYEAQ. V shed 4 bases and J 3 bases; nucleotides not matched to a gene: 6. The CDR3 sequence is CASSSWTGADTEAFF. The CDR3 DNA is TGTGCCAGCAGCTCCTGGACAGGGGCGGACACTGAAGCTTTCTTT.

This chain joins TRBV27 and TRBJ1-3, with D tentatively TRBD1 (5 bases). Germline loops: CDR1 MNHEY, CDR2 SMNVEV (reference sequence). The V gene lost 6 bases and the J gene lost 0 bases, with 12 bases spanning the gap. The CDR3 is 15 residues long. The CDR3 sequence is CASRMTVGSGNTIYF. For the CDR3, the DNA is TGTGCCAGCAGGATGACAGTGGGCTCTGGAAACACCATATATTTT.

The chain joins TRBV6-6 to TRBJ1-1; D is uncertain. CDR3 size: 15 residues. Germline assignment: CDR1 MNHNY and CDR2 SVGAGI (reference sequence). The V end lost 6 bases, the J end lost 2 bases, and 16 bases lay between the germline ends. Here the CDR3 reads CASRARGIRNTEAFF. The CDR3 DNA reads TGTGCCAGCAGGGCGCGTGGAATCCGAAACACTGAAGCTTTCTTT.